This T cell receptor beta chain was captured by sequencing in a study of cytomegalovirus exposure and HLA in healthy donors (TCRdb year 2017). For the study in its entirety: An earlier analysis of roughly 630 of the donors reported 250 to 350 Gb of sequence data and more than 90 million unique TCR beta sequences from about 180 million T cells. Among the approximately 420 genotyped donors, more than 70% belonged to the genetic ancestry cluster associated with self-reported Caucasian donors. To study patterns of TCR occurrence, a later analysis re-analyzed previously published TCR beta repertoires from 650 to 750 donors and added high-resolution HLA genotyping. Rather than using new phenotypic data, the later analysis identified candidate immune exposures from TCR beta sequences and from how often those sequences occurred across donors. Donor age, sex, ethnicity and CMV serostatus were collected together with the repertoire data. Among 398 genotyped donors of the cohort, an average of around 250,000 unique TCR beta nucleotide sequences was sequenced per donor, of which about 19% were non-productive. The aim of the study was to test whether cataloging public T cell receptors could identify signatures of past pathogen exposure. In an earlier analysis of 587 of the donors, high-throughput TCR beta sequencing was used to judge whether each TCR beta V gene segment behaved as functional or pseudogenic. The study combined high-throughput TCR immunosequencing, statistical association of individual TCRs with disease status, and machine learning to predict cytomegalovirus infection status. In a later genetic analysis, genome-wide SNP genotypes for about three fifths of the 666 donors were used, and that subset was treated as a discovery cohort. Approximately 300 gigabases of sequencing data and approximately 92 million unique TCR sequences made up an early release that covered over 550 HLA-typed donors. All discovery cohort repertoires had been generated on a single sequencing platform. A separate validation cohort of 100 to 150 different subjects was used in addition to the 666-subject first cohort. About five DR-DQ haplotypes were treated as single units for association and clustering because of strong linkage in the cohort. HLA typing covered class I and class II loci at four-digit resolution. Using immunosequencing, the study profiled T cell repertoires from fewer than 850 subjects and related those repertoires to cytomegalovirus serostatus. Typing coverage differed by locus: A, B, C, DRB1 and DQB1 were typed in roughly 620-630 donors, DQA1 in around 500, DPA1 in some 570, and DPB1 in 450 to 490. What the work shows at the level of the full study, not this receptor alone: Because some donors lacked HLA typing at each locus, the association tests relied only on the typed subset. In vitro tests confirmed that a few of the cytomegalovirus-associated TCR beta chains recognize cytomegalovirus antigens. A later genetic analysis associated a missense DCLRE1C variant with V-gene and J-gene trimming of TCR beta chains, and an independent cohort replicated the association. It was suggested by the authors that the approach could potentially be generalized to other disease states and immunological phenotypes. The classifier was reported to diagnose cytomegalovirus status with high specificity and sensitivity in both the original cohort and the validation cohort. The sequencing pipeline was judged likely to have produced a cluster of highly shared sequence variants as a technical artifact. A further reported finding was that TCR beta sequences accurately predicted the HLA-A and HLA-B alleles for most subjects in the first cohort. A later analysis associated 15,000 or so TCR beta sequences with specific HLA alleles at a false discovery rate of 0.05. According to a later genetic analysis, donors in an Asian-associated ancestry cluster had fewer N-insertions in productive TCRs than the roughly 660-donor mean. Because counts were too low, around 17 rarely observed V segments, including chromosome 9 orphons, were left out of the earlier analysis of over 550 of the donors. The study gave a list of about 160 TCR beta chains associated with cytomegalovirus. For the cohort, immune exposure information was limited to CMV serostatus. The 87-base-pair reads could not distinguish some IMGT-functional V segments, including TRBV6-2 and TRBV6-3, so those segments were excluded. In this cohort, only TCR beta chains were sequenced, and detectable features were limited by the absence of alpha or paired-chain data. In a later analysis, most CMV-associated TCR beta chains were found to appear HLA-restricted, with HLA associations seemingly driven largely by CMV exposure. In a later analysis, HLA-associated TCR beta chains showed more clonal expansion and lower generation probabilities than non-associated chains that were equally common. Presence/absence analyses assumed roughly uniform sequencing depth across donors, an assumption that may not hold. Linkage disequilibrium might explain the correlated functional status among segregating V segments, but an unknown experimental factor could not be excluded. When HLA alleles, especially DR and DQ, strongly co-occurred, attributing TCR associations to individual alleles was difficult. An earlier analysis of approximately 600 of the donors showed that most TCR beta V segments appeared in productive rearrangements either about 90% or about 30% of the time, which broadly matched IMGT annotations. A later analysis found that TCR association rates varied across HLA loci, with DRB1 alleles showing the most associated TCRs and HLA-C alleles the fewest. A later analysis reported that several top co-occurrence clusters appeared linked to parvovirus B19, influenza, CMV and Epstein-Barr virus. Most TCR sequences were seen in very few donors, while some public TCRs were found in many individuals.

To prepare the library, the immunoSEQ multiplex PCR assay was applied. For the multiplex PCR, a mixture combining 60 forward primers for TCR Vbeta segments and 13 reverse primers for TCR Jbeta segments was used. Amplification of the CDR3 region of rearranged TCR beta genes was performed with a multiplex PCR assay on genomic DNA. The amplified TCR beta libraries were sequenced on the Illumina HiSeq System as 87-base-pair reads. The paper's data handling went like this. A later analysis tallied 75 million to 95 million unique TCR beta chains across the 666 repertoires, and roughly 11 million of those chains were shared by two or more donors. A nearest-neighbor algorithm error-corrected the raw reads and collapsed the reads into unique sequences, merging closely related sequences to remove PCR and sequencing errors. Alignment of CDR3 sequences to IMGT reference sequences was used to assign V, D and J gene segments. Each retained sequence needed at least a six-nucleotide match to both a V gene segment and a J gene segment. A rearrangement was called productive if the CDR3 had no stop codons and remained in frame with V and J, and every other rearrangement was called non-productive. CDR3 was defined according to IMGT convention as the region running from the second conserved V-encoded cysteine to the conserved J-encoded phenylalanine. The earlier analysis of 587 of the donors excluded sequences that lacked an unambiguous match to a single V gene segment. An earlier analysis of some 610 of the donors called V segments functional above 56.7% productive rearrangements and segregating when the between-donor standard deviation exceeded 5%. To diagnose cytomegalovirus status from the catalog of TCR beta chain sequences, a statistical classification framework was built. A later analysis assigned V and J genes by comparing TCR nucleotide sequences with IMGT/GENE-DB human TR gene sequences. The TCRdist pipeline was used in a later analysis to assign CDR3 sequences and most-parsimonious VDJ recombination scenarios. In a later analysis, each TCR beta chain was defined by its CDR3 amino acid sequence together with its V-gene family, and reads without a unique V-gene family were excluded. To address suspected cross-contamination and a sequencing artifact, a later analysis removed around 600 highly shared, low-generation-probability nucleotide sequences. In a later analysis, a clonal expansion index for each public chain was calculated from normalized within-repertoire ranks of inferred template counts. A later analysis computed generation probabilities with a VDJ recombination model fitted to out-of-frame rearrangements, and checked the results against IGoR. Hypergeometric tests were used in a later analysis to score TCR-TCR, TCR-HLA and TCR-CMV co-occurrence, with a repertoire-size bias correction applied to the TCR pairs. To estimate false discovery rates, a later analysis permuted the HLA or CMV assignments 20 times. A later analysis grouped co-occurring TCRs with DBSCAN, adding TCRdist sequence similarity when clustering within HLA-allele-positive subsets. Co-occurrence clustering excluded repertoires with fewer than 30,000 or more than 120,000 public chains, plus five with anomalous nucleotide sharing. TCRdb re-hosts the immuneACCESS table, in-frame sequences only. Its copies lack some clones; in the studies checked, an unresolved V gene accounts for under half of them, and the cause for the rest is not known. V, J and clone size are taken as reported in that table, and D and trimming were inferred from the DNA itself. The sample table holds about 190,000 clones, of which about 83% were seen once. The ten largest clonotypes hold under 7% of the sample.

Between the V and J ends, shortened by 5 bases and 15 bases respectively, the junction contains 20 bases. From its cysteine to its phenylalanine, the CDR3 spans 13 amino acids. Only CDR3 DNA is held: 39 bases, read in frame from base 1. In the germline V gene (reference sequence), CDR1 corresponds to LNHNV and CDR2 to YYDKDF. The cohort was made up of approximately 670 healthy bone marrow donors. At the time of sampling, every cohort member was nominally healthy, though immune exposures that went unrecorded were likely present. The donor tested CMV seropositive, placing the donor among the approximately 290 seropositive members of the cohort. Each donor provided a peripheral blood sample, and peripheral blood mononuclear cells were used for TCR beta sequencing. Genomic DNA was extracted from the blood cell samples with the Qiagen DNeasy Blood Extraction Kit. There are a few counts of this clone. The antigen it recognizes is unknown. Qualities for individual bases were not recorded, and no much larger clone is one base off.

The sequence came from a woman aged 30 to 39 in good health and CMV-seropositive. The chain joins TRBV15 to TRBJ1-3; TRBD1 is perhaps the D gene, given 6 matching bases. Material: PBMCs. Read as DNA, the sequence is TGTGCCACCAGCGCGTTACCCACAGGGATCACATATTTT. Its coded protein is CATSALPTGITYF.